The rows below give T cell receptor beta chains drawn from one sample of a study of blood T cell repertoires in COVID-19. Sequencing was performed with immunoSEQ multiplex PCR; in TCRdb, only in-frame clones are kept and a portion is missing. The table records 100,000 to 150,000 clones, 86% of them present only once. The specimen was peripheral blood. The source of these receptors is an older woman with COVID-19, enrolled during active disease. The CDR3 runs from the conserved cysteine through the conserved F or W. The D gene is left open where the match is weak. Part of the rows lack a size; the others show once, few, many or a class for expanded clones.

TRBD2,-,TRBJ2-7,TRBV5-1,TGCGCCAGCAGCTTGGAGGGACTACCTTACGAGCAGTACTTC,CASSLEGLPYEQYF
-,-,TRBJ2-7,TRBV5-6,TGTGCCAGCAGCAAAGGACAGTTACTCTCCTACGAGCAGTACTTC,CASSKGQLLSYEQYF
TRBD2,-,TRBJ2-1,TRBV5-6,TGTGCCAGCAGCTTCGGACTAGCGGGGGGGCATGAGCAGTTCTTC,CASSFGLAGGHEQFF
-,-,TRBJ1-6,TRBV2,TGTGCCAGCAGTGAAGGCGAAGCCTCCTATAATTCACCCCTCCACTTT,CASSEGEASYNSPLHF
-,-,TRBJ2-2,TRBV7-6,TGTGCCAGCAGCGCCAGGGCCTCGAACACCGGGGAGCTGTTTTTT,CASSARASNTGELFF
TRBD2,-,TRBJ2-7,TRBV11-2,TGTGCCAGCAGGCCTAGCGGGGCCTACCCGCGGTACTTC,CASRPSGAYPRYF
TRBD2,-,TRBJ2-1,TRBV11-1,TGTGCCAGCAGCATTCTAGCGGGGGGGATGGATGAGCAGTTCTTC,CASSILAGGMDEQFF
-,-,TRBJ2-2,TRBV2,TGTGCCAGCATGGCAACAGGGAGTCCCGGGGAGCTGTTTTTT,CASMATGSPGELFF
-,-,TRBJ1-4,TRBV2,TGTGCCAGCAGTGACCACCCGGGATCAACTAATGAAAAACTGTTTTTT,CASSDHPGSTNEKLFF
-,once,TRBJ1-2,TRBV27,TGTGCCAGCAGTGCCCGCGGGGATAGTAACTATGGCTACACCTTC,CASSARGDSNYGYTF
-,-,TRBJ1-1,TRBV27,TGTGCCAGCAGTGCCCAGGGGTGGACTGAAGCTTTCTTT,CASSAQGWTEAFF
-,-,TRBJ2-4,TRBV19,TGTGCCAGTAGTATAGATCGGGGTAACATTCAGTACTTC,CASSIDRGNIQYF
-,-,TRBJ1-1,TRBV3-1/TRBV3-2,TGTGCCAGCAGCCAAGAGAGAACTGAAGCTTTCTTT,CASSQERTEAFF
TRBD2,-,TRBJ2-1,TRBV29-1,TGCAGCGTAGAGGGAGGCGGGGGGCTATTCTCCTACAATGAGCAGTTCTTC,CSVEGGGGLFSYNEQFF
-,-,TRBJ1-5,TRBV3-1/TRBV3-2,TGTGCCAGCAGCGATCGACCCTTCGGGGGCAATCAGCCCCAGCATTTT,CASSDRPFGGNQPQHF
-,-,TRBJ2-2,TRBV5-6,TGTGCCAGCAGCTTAGTGGGGCCCGGGGAGCTGTTTTTT,CASSLVGPGELFF
-,-,TRBJ1-2,TRBV9,TGTGCCAGCAGTCGACAGGACCTTGGCTATGGCTACACCTTC,CASSRQDLGYGYTF
TRBD2,-,TRBJ2-5,TRBV11-2,TGTGCCAGCACCCCACGACTAGCGACGAGGGAGACCCAGTACTTC,CASTPRLATRETQYF
-,-,TRBJ1-2,TRBV28,TGTGCCAGCAGACTCCACAGGAAATCAAACTATGGCTACACCTTC,CASRLHRKSNYGYTF
-,-,TRBJ1-5,TRBV6-5,TGTGCCAGCCGGCTGCGGTCTGAACAGCCCCAGCATTTT,CASRLRSEQPQHF
-,few,TRBJ2-7,TRBV13,TGTGCCAGCCGGAGCTTTGGGCAGGGTGGATCCTACGAGCAGTACTTC,CASRSFGQGGSYEQYF
-,-,TRBJ1-3,TRBV5-1,TGCGCCAGCAGCGCGTTGAACACCATATATTTT,CASSALNTIYF
TRBD2,-,TRBJ2-2,TRBV6-5,TGTGCCAGCAATCGGGGGGGGAACACCGGGGAGCTGTTTTTT,CASNRGGNTGELFF
-,-,TRBJ1-4,TRBV6-2/TRBV6-3,TGTGCCAGCAGTTACACGGTCACAACTAATGAAAAACTGTTTTTT,CASSYTVTTNEKLFF
-,-,TRBJ1-2,TRBV7-9,TGTGCCAGCAGCCCAGACAGTAACTATGGCTACACCTTC,CASSPDSNYGYTF
-,-,TRBJ1-4,TRBV19,TGTGCCAGTACGAGGAACGAAAAACTGTTTTTT,CASTRNEKLFF
-,once,TRBJ1-1,TRBV12-3/TRBV12-4,TGTGCCAGCAGTGCGACAGGGAACACTGAAGCTTTCTTT,CASSATGNTEAFF
TRBD1,-,TRBJ1-3,TRBV4-1,TGCGCCAGCAGCCAAGTGGACAGGGAACAACTTGGAAACACCATATATTTT,CASSQVDREQLGNTIYF
-,-,TRBJ2-1,TRBV27,TGTGCCGGGGCGGTTGGCAGGGCCCACAATGAGCAGTTCTTC,CAGAVGRAHNEQFF
-,-,TRBJ1-4,TRBV4-1,TGCGCCAGCAGGGGAGACGGGAGATCTGTGTTTTTT,CASRGDGRSVFF
-,once,TRBJ2-1,TRBV11-2,TGTGCCAGCAGCTTAGTTCGGGGGGCGAACAATGAGCAGTTCTTC,CASSLVRGANNEQFF
TRBD1,-,TRBJ2-5,TRBV19,TGTGCCAGTACCACATCACAGGGGGAAGAGACCCAGTACTTC,CASTTSQGEETQYF
-,-,TRBJ1-2,TRBV5-6,TGTGCCAGCAGCCGCGGGGGGATCCTTGGCTACACCTTC,CASSRGGILGYTF
-,-,TRBJ2-7,TRBV28,TGTGCCAGCAGTTCCCGTCGAACCCCCTCCGGGAACGGCTACGAGCAGTACTTC,CASSSRRTPSGNGYEQYF
-,-,TRBJ1-4,TRBV28,TGTGCCAGCAGACGGACACCGGGCGGTAATGAAAAACTGTTTTTT,CASRRTPGGNEKLFF
TRBD1,few,TRBJ1-5,TRBV4-2,TGTGCCAGCAGCCCCTTGACAGGGGCCCATCAGCCCCAGCATTTT,CASSPLTGAHQPQHF
-,-,TRBJ2-5,TRBV2,TGTGCCAGCAGTTCTGAGACCCAGTACTTC,CASSSETQYF
TRBD2,-,TRBJ2-1,TRBV30,TGTGCCTGGTCTGGGACTAGCGGAAACAATGAGCAGTTCTTC,CAWSGTSGNNEQFF
TRBD1,-,TRBJ2-7,TRBV7-9,TGTGCCAGCAGCTTAGATCTCCGGCAGGGGGCCTACGAGCAGTACTTC,CASSLDLRQGAYEQYF
-,-,TRBJ1-1,TRBV20-1,TGCAGTGCGCGGACTGGACAGTCAACTTTCTTT,CSARTGQSTFF
-,-,TRBJ1-2,TRBV27,TGTGCCAGCAGGGCCGGGACAACGTATGGCTACACCTTC,CASRAGTTYGYTF
-,-,TRBJ1-2,TRBV7-8,TGTGCCAGCAGCTTGGGCAGACACTATGGCTACACCTTC,CASSLGRHYGYTF
-,few,TRBJ1-1,TRBV7-9,TGTGCCAGCAGCTTAGCAGGGAGTCAGTACAACACTGAAGCTTTCTTT,CASSLAGSQYNTEAFF
TRBD2,-,TRBJ2-1,TRBV5-6,TGTGCCAGCAGCTTACGGGGGGGCGGTGAGCAGTTCTTC,CASSLRGGGEQFF
-,-,TRBJ1-6,TRBV4-1,TGCGCCAGCAGCCAAGAGGACTCCTCGTATGAGAATTCACCCCTCCACTTT,CASSQEDSSYENSPLHF
TRBD1,-,TRBJ1-2,TRBV18,TGTGCCAGCTCACCTGCGACAGGGCCGCGGGGCTATGGCTACACCTTC,CASSPATGPRGYGYTF
-,-,TRBJ1-2,TRBV29-1,TGCAGCGTTGAGGGCCCGGACTATGGCTACACCTTC,CSVEGPDYGYTF
-,-,TRBJ2-3,TRBV5-1,TGCGCCAGCAGCTTGGGGATACTCAGGACAGATACGCAGTATTTT,CASSLGILRTDTQYF
-,-,TRBJ1-3,TRBV7-9,TGTGCCAGCAGCTTAGAAGGGGTCTTCTCTGGAAACACCATATATTTT,CASSLEGVFSGNTIYF
-,-,TRBJ2-3,TRBV19,TGTGCCAGTAGCCCCCGCAGGGCGATAGGAGATACGCAGTATTTT,CASSPRRAIGDTQYF
-,-,TRBJ1-1,TRBV5-1,TGCGCCAGCAGCTCCCGTTGGGGAGAGGTGGGGACTGAAGCTTTCTTT,CASSSRWGEVGTEAFF
TRBD1,-,TRBJ1-5,TRBV3-1/TRBV3-2,TGTGCCAGCAGCCCGGGACAGGGTATGTTTCAGCCCCAGCATTTT,CASSPGQGMFQPQHF
-,-,TRBJ1-3,TRBV7-9,TGTGCCAGCAGCTTAGGAGTTACCTACTCTGGAAACACCATATATTTT,CASSLGVTYSGNTIYF
-,-,TRBJ1-2,TRBV10-1,TGCGCCAGCAGTGAGTCGGGGCAGAACTATGGCTACACCTTC,CASSESGQNYGYTF